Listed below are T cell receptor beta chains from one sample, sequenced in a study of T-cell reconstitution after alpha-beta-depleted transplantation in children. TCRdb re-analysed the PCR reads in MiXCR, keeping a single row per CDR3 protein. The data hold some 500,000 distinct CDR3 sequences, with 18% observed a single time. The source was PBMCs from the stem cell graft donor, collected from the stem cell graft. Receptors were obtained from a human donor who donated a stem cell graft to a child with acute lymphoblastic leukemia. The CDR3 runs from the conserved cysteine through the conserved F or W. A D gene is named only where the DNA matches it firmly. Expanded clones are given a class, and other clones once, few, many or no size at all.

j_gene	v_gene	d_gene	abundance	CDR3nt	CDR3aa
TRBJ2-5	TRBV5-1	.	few	TGCGCCAGCACCTTCACGGGGATAGGAGAGACCCAGTACTTC	CASTFTGIGETQYF
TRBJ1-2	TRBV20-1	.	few	TGCAGTGCTAGAGCCGAGTACAGGGCTAGCTATGGCTACACCTTC	CSARAEYRASYGYTF
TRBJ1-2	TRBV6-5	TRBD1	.	TGTGCCAGCAGTTCCCCCTTCCCGACAGGGCCTAACTATGGCTACACCTTC	CASSSPFPTGPNYGYTF
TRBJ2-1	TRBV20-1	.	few	TGCAGTGCTAGGGCTAGCGCCGCCTCCTACAATGAGCAGTTCTTC	CSARASAASYNEQFF
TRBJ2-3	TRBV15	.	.	TGTGCCACCAGCAGACCAAGAGATACGCAGTATTTT	CATSRPRDTQYF
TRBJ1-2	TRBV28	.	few	TGTGCCAGCAGTTTAACAGGGAGTAACTATGGCTACACCTTC	CASSLTGSNYGYTF
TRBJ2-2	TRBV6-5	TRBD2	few	TGTGCCAGCAGTTACGAACACCCTTTGACTAGCGTTCCGGGGGAGCTGTTTTTT	CASSYEHPLTSVPGELFF
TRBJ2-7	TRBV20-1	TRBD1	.	TGCAGTGCCATTAGACAGGGGATCTCCTACGAGCAGTACTTC	CSAIRQGISYEQYF
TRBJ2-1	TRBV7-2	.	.	TGTGCCAGCAGCTTAGATTGGGGGAATGAGCAGTTCTTC	CASSLDWGNEQFF
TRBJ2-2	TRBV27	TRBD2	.	TGTGCCAGCAGTTTCCTAGCGGGAGGCGCGCCGAACACCGGGGAGCTGTTTTTT	CASSFLAGGAPNTGELFF
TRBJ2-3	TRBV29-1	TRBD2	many	TGCAGCGTAGCGGGACCTGGCACAGATACGCAGTATTTT	CSVAGPGTDTQYF